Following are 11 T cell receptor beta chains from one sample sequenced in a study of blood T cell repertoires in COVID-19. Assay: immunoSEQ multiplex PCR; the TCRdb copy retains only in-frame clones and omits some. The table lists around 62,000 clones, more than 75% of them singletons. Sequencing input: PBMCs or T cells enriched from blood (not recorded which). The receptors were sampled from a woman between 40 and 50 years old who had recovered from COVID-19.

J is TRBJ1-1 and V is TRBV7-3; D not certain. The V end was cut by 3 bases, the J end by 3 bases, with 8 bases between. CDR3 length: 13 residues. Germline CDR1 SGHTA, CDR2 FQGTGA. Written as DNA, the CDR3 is TGTGCCAGCAGCTTCTCTGGAGACACTGAAGCTTTCTTT. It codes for CASSFSGDTEAFF.

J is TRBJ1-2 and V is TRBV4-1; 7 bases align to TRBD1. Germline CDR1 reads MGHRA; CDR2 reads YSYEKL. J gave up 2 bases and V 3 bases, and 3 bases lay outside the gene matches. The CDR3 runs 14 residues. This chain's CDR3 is CASSQEGQNYGYTF. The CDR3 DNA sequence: TGCGCCAGCAGCCAGGAGGGACAGAACTATGGCTACACCTTC.

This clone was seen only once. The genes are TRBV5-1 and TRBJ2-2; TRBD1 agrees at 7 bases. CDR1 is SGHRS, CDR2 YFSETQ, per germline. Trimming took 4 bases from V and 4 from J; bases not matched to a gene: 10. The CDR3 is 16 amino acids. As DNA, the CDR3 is TGCGCCAGCAGCCCCGGCGAGACAGGGAGCACCGGGGAGCTGTTTTTT. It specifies CASSPGETGSTGELFF.

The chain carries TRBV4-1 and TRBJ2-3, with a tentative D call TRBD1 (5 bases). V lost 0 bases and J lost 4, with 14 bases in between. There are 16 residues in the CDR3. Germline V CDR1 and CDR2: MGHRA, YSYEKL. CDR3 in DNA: TGCGCCAGCAGCCAAGATTGGTCAGGGAATGCAGATACGCAGTATTTT. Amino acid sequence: CASSQDWSGNADTQYF.

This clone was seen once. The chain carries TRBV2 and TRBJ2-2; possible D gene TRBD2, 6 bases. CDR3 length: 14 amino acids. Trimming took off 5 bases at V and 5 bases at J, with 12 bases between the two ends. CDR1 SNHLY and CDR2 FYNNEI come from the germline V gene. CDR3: CASSYRDLTGELFF. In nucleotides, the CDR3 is TGTGCCAGCAGTTACCGGGACTTAACCGGGGAGCTGTTTTTT.

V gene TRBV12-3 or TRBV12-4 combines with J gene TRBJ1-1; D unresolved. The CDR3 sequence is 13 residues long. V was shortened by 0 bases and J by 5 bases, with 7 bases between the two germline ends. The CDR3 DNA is TGTGCCAGCAGTTTAGCCGCTAGTACTGAAGCTTTCTTT. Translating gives CASSLAASTEAFF.

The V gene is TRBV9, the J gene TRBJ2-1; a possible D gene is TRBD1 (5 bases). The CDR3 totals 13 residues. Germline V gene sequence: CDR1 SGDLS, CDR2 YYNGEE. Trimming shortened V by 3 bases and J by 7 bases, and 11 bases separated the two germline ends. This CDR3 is CASSAGSGNEQFF. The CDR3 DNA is TGTGCCAGCAGCGCCGGATCAGGGAATGAGCAGTTCTTC.

CDR3 DNA: TGTGCCGGGACAGGGGACCCGGCGTCGTACGAGCAGTACTTC. This encodes CAGTGDPASYEQYF. V usage is TRBV6-5 and J usage is TRBJ2-7, with 10 positions matching TRBD1. The CDR3 covers 14 residues. Germline lookup yields CDR1 MNHEY and CDR2 SVGAGI. V lost 11 bases to trimming and J lost 4 bases; unmatched junction nucleotides: 11.

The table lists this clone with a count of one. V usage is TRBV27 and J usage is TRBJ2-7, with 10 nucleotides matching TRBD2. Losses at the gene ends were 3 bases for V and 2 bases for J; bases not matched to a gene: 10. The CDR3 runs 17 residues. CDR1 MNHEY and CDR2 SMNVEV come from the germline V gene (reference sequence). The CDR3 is CASSFSTLAGDPYEQYF. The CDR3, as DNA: TGTGCCAGCAGTTTCTCGACCCTAGCGGGGGATCCCTACGAGCAGTACTTC.

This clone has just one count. The CDR3 DNA reads as TGTGCCAGCAGCTTAGAGGCCAGGTCGGGGTATGGCTACACCTTC. Protein: CASSLEARSGYGYTF. The gene calls are TRBV7-9 and TRBJ1-2; D is unclear. The CDR3 sequence is 15 residues long. Between the trimmed V and J ends, which lost 1 base and 5 bases, there was a span of 14 bases. Germline CDR1 SEHNR, CDR2 FQNEAQ (reference sequence). The full variable domain, with the rest looked up from reference TRBV7-9 and TRBJ1-2, is DTGVSQNPRHKITKRGQNVTFRCDPISEHNRLYWYRQTLGQGPEFLTYFQNEAQLEKSRLLSDRFSAERPKGSFSTLEIQRTEQGDSAMYLCASSLEARSGYGYTFGSGTRLTVV.

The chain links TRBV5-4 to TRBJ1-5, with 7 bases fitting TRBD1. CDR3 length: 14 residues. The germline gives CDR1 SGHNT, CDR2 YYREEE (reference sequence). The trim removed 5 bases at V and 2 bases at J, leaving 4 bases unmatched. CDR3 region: CASSLQGGNQPQHF. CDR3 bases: TGTGCCAGCAGTCTTCAGGGGGGCAATCAGCCCCAGCATTTT.